This T cell receptor beta chain appears in the sequencing data of a study of blood T cell repertoires in COVID-19. Overall study: COVID-19 samples from acute and convalescent phases originated in the United States, Italy and Spain. The cDNA or gDNA used as material had been derived from T cells, B-cell-depleted T cells, or PBMCs.

Original analysis: It was from reference gene primer amplification that nucleated cell counts were estimated. Using immunoSEQ multiplex PCR, the repertoire was profiled, and TCRdb retains in-frame clones only, with some absent. That table gives V, J and clone size, and the DNA gave D and trimming. The sample carries 200,000 to 300,000 clones, approximately 85% recorded once. Participants' own reports of clinical history determined their cohort assignment. The V and J ends lost 10 bases and 9 bases, in that order; junction bases with no gene match: 9. This CDR3 contains 13 residues. CDR1 and CDR2 from the germline V gene are MNHNY and SVGAGI (reference sequence).

This chain links TRBV6-6 with TRBJ2-2; 9 nucleotides align to TRBD2. Material for sequencing was PBMCs or T cells enriched from blood (not recorded which). The clonotype comes from a woman aged 50 to 60 with acute COVID-19. The CDR3 DNA reads as TGTGCCACCTGGATAGCGGGGGACCGGGAGCTGTTTTTT. Its translation: CATWIAGDRELFF.